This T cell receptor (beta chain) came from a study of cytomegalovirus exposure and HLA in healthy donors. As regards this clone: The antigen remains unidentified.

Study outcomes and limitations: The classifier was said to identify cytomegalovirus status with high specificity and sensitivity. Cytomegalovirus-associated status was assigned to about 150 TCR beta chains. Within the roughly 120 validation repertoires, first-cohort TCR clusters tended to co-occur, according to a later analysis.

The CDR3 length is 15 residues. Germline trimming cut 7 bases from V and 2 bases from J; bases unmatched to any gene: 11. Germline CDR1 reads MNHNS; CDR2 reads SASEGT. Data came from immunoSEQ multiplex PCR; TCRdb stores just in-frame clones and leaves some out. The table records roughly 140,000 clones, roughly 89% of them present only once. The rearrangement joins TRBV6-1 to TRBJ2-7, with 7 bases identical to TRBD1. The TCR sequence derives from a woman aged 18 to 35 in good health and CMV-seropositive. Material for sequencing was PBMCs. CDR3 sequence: CASIPRTGQAYEQYF. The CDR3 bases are TGTGCCAGCATACCCCGGACAGGTCAAGCCTACGAGCAGTACTTC.